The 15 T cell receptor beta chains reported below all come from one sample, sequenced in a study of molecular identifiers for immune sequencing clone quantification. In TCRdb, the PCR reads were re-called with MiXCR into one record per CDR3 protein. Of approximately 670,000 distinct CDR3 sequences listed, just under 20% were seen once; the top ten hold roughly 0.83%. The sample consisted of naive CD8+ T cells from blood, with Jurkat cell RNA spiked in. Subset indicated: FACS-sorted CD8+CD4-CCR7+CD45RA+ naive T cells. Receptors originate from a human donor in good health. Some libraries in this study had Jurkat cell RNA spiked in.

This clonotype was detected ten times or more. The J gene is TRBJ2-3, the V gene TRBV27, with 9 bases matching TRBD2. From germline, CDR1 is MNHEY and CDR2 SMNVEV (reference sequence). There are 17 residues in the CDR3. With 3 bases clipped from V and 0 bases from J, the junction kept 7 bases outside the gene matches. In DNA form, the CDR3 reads TGTGCCAGCAGTTTTGGGCTAGCGGGGCCTAGCACAGATACGCAGTATTTT. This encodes CASSFGLAGPSTDTQYF.

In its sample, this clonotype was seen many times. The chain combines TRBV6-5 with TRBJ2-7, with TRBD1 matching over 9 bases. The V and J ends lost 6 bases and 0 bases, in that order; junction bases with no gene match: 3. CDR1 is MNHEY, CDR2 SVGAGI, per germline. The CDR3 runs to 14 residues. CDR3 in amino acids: CASRLQGASYEQYF. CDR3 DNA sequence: TGTGCCAGCAGATTACAGGGGGCCTCCTACGAGCAGTACTTC.

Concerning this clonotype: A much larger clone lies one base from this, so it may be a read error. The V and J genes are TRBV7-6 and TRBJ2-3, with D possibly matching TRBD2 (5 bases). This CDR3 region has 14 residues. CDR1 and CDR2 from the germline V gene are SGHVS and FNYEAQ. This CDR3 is CVSSPWRGGDTQYF. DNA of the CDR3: TGTGTCAGCAGCCCATGGAGAGGAGGAGATACGCAGTATTTT.

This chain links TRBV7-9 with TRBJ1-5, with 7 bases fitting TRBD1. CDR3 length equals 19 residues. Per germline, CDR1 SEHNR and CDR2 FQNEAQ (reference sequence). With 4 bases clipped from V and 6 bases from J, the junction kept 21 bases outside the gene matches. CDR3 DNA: TGTGCCAGCAGCTCAAAGGACGGGACAGTTCCCTCGAGGCCTCAGCCCCAGCATTTT. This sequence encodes CASSSKDGTVPSRPQPQHF. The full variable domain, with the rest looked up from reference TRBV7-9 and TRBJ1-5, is DTGVSQNPRHKITKRGQNVTFRCDPISEHNRLYWYRQTLGQGPEFLTYFQNEAQLEKSRLLSDRFSAERPKGSFSTLEIQRTEQGDSAMYLCASSSKDGTVPSRPQPQHFGDGTRLSIL.

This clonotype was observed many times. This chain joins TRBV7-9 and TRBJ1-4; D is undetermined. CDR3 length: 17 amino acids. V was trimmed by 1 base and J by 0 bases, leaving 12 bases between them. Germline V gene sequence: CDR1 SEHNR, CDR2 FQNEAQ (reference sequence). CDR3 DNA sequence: TGTGCCAGCAGCTTAGTTTGGGAAAGTGCAACTAATGAAAAACTGTTTTTT. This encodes CASSLVWESATNEKLFF.

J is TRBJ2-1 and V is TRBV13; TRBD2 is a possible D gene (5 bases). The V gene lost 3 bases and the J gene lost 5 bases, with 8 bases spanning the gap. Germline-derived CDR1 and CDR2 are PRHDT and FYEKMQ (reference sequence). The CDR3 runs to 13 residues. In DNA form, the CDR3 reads TGTGCCAGCAGCTTCGGGATCAACAATGAGCAGTTCTTC. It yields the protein CASSFGINNEQFF.

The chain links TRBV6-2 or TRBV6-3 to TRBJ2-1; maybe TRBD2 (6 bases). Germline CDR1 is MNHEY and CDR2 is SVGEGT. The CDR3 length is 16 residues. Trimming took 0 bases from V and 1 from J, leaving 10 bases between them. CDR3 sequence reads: CASSYSASASYNEQFF. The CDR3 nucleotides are TGTGCCAGCAGTTACTCGGCTAGCGCTTCCTACAATGAGCAGTTCTTC.

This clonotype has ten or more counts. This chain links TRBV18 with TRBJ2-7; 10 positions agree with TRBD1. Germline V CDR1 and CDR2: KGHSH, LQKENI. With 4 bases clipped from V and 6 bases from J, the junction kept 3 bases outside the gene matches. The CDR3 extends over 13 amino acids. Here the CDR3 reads CASSRQGAPEQYF. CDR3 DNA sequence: TGTGCCAGCTCACGACAGGGGGCGCCCGAGCAGTACTTC.

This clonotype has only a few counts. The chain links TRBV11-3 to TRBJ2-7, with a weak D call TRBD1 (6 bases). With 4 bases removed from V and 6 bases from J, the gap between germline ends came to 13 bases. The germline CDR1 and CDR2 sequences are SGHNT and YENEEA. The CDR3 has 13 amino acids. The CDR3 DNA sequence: TGTGCCAGCAGCTACTTACAGGGTGCCGAGCAGTACTTC. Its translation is CASSYLQGAEQYF.

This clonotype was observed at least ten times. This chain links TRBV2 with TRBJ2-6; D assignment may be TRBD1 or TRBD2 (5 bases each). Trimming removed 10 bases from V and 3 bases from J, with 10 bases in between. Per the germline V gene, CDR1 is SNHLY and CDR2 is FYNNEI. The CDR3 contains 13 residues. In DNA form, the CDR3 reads TGTGCCATCCTGAGGGGTGGGGCCAACGTCCTGACTTTC. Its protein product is CAILRGGANVLTF.

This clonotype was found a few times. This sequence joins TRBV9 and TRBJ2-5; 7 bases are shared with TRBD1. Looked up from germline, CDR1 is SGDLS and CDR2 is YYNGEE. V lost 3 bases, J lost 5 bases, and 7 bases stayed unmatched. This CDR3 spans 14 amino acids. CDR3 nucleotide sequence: TGTGCCAGCAGCGAGGATAGGGGGCGGGAGACCCAGTACTTC. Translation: CASSEDRGRETQYF.

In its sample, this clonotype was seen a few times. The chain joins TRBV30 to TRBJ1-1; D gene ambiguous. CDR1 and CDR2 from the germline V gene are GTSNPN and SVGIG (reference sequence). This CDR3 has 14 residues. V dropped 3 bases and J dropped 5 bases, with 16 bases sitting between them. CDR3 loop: CAWSGALAGTEAFF. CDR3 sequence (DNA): TGTGCCTGGAGCGGAGCACTCGCGGGGACTGAAGCTTTCTTT. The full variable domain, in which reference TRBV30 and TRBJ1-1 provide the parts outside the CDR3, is SQTIHQWPATLVQPVGSPLSLECTVEGTSNPNLYWYRQAAGRGLQLLFYSVGIGQISSEVPQNLSASRPQDRQFILSSKKLLLSDSGFYLCAWSGALAGTEAFFGQGTRLTVV.

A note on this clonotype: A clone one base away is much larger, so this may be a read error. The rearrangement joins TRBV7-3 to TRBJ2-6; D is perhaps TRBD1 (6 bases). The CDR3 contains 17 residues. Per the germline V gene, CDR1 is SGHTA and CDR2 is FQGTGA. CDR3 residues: CARSLTGGRSGANVLTF. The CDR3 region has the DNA TGTGCCCGCAGCTTAACTGGGGGCAGGTCTGGGGCCAACGTCCTGACTTTC. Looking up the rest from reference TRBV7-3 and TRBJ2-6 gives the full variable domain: GAGVSQTPSNKVTEKGKYVELRCDPISGHTALYWYRQSLGQGPEFLIYFQGTGAADDSGLPNDRFFAVRPEGSVSTLKIQRTERGDSAVYLCARSLTGGRSGANVLTFGAGSRLTVL.

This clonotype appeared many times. CDR3 in DNA: TGTGCCAGCACCGAGGGACTGAGCAATCAGCCCCAGCATTTT. As protein: CASTEGLSNQPQHF. The chain recombines TRBV12-3 or TRBV12-4 with TRBJ1-5; the D gene is possibly TRBD1 (5 bases). Trimming removed 7 bases at V and 1 base at J, with 11 bases between. The CDR3 spans 14 residues.

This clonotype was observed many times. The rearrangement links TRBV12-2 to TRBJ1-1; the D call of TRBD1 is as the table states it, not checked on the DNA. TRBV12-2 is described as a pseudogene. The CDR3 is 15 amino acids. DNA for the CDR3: TGTGCAAGTCGCCTTAGGACAGACTTGAACACTGAAGCTTTCTTT. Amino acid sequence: CASRLRTDLNTEAFF.